This T cell receptor beta chain was recovered during a study of CD8+ T cells in alopecia areata. At the level of the study: Oral tofacitinib (5 to 10 mg twice daily) was administered to treated patients. Dosing with tofacitinib proceeded for 6 to 18 months, followed by 6 months off drug.

cDNA reverse transcribed from extracted RNA served as the sequencing template. Profiling relied on immunoSEQ multiplex PCR, and the TCRdb table lists in-frame clones only, not all of them. The sample includes 150,000 or so clones, around 47% of them seen just once. Notes on the study in general: Higher clonality was seen in lesional scalp than in normal scalp, especially in alopecia totalis/universalis. Among patients, TCR sharing was less clear than in mice, a difference possibly due in part to HLA diversity in the patient population.

Germline V gives CDR1 SGHDT, CDR2 YYEEEE. The CDR3 is 13 residues long. V dropped 8 bases and J dropped 5; count of bases not matched to a gene: 7. This clone was picked up a small number of times. As yet, its antigen is unknown. The material sequenced was CD4+ T cells sorted from blood. This TCR was sampled from a human donor with alopecia areata. The chain recombines TRBV5-6 with TRBJ2-5, with 9 nucleotides matching TRBD1. The DNA of the CDR3 is TGTGCCAGTCTGGGGACAGGGAGTGAGACCCAGTACTTC. This sequence encodes CASLGTGSETQYF.